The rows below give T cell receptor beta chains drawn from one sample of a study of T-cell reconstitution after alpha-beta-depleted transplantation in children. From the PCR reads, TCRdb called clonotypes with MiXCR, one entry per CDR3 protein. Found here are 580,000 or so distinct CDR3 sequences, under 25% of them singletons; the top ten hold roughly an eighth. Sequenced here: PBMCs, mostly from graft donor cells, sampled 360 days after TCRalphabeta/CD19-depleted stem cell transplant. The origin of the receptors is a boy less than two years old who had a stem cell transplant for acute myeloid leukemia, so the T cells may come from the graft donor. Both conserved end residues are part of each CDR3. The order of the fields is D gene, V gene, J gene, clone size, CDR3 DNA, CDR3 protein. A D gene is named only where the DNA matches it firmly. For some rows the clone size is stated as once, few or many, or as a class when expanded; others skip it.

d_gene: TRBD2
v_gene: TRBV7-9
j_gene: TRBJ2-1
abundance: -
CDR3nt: TGTGCCAGCAGCTTGATAGCGGGGGACACGCACTACAATGAGCAGTTCTTC
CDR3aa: CASSLIAGDTHYNEQFF

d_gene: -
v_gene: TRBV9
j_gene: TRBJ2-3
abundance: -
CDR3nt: TGTGCCAGCAGCACGACTGGAAATACGCAGTATTTT
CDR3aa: CASSTTGNTQYF

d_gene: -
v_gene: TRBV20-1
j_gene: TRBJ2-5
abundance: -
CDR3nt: TGCAGTGCTAGAGACGCCAGGGATCTGGAGACCCAGTACTTC
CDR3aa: CSARDARDLETQYF

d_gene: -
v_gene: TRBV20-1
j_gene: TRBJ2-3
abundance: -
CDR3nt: TGCAGTGCTAGCCGGGACCAGAACACAGATACGCAGTATTTT
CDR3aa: CSASRDQNTDTQYF

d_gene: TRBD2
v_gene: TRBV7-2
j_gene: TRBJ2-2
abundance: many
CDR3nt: TGTGCCAGCAGCCTAAGACTAGCGGGGAGGACCGGGGAGCTGTTTTTT
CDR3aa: CASSLRLAGRTGELFF

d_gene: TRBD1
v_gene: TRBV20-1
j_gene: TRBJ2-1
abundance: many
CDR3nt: TGCAGTGCTAGAGTGGACAGGGACGATGAGCAGTTCTTC
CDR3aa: CSARVDRDDEQFF

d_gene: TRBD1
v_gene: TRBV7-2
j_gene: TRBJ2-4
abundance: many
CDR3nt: TGTGCCAGCAGCCCAGCCCGGACAGGGAAAAACATTCAGTACTTC
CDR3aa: CASSPARTGKNIQYF

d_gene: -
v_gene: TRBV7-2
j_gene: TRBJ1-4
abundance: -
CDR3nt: TGTGCCAGCAGCTTATCCGGGTATGAAAAACTGTTTTTT
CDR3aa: CASSLSGYEKLFF

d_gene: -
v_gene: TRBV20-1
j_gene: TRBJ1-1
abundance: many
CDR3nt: TGCAGTGCTACACGACCTGGGAGGGAGAGGAGAGCTTTCTTT
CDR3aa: CSATRPGRERRAFF

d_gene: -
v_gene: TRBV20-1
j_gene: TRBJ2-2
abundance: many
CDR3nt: TGCAGTGCTAGAAGTAGACAGGAATGGGTCGGGGAGCTGTTTTTT
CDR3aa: CSARSRQEWVGELFF

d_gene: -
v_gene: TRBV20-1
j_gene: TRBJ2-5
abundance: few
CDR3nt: TGCAGTGCTAGTCCGGGGCTAAGGACCCAGTACTTC
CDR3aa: CSASPGLRTQYF

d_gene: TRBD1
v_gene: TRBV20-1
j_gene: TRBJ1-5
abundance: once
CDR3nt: TGCAGTGCAACGACAGGGGCCCCCCTTAGCAATCAGCCCCAGCATTTT
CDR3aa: CSATTGAPLSNQPQHF

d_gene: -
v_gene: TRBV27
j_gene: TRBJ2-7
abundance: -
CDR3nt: TGTGCCAGCAGTTTTTCAGGGGCCCCCTACGAGCAGTACTTC
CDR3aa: CASSFSGAPYEQYF

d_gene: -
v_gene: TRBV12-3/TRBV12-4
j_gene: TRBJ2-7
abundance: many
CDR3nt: TGTGCCAGCAGTCGTCCGAACTCCTACGAGCAGTACTTC
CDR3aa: CASSRPNSYEQYF

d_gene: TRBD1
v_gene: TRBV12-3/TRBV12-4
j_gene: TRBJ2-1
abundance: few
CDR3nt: TGTGCCAGCAGTTTGGGACAGGGATTTGGCAATGAGCAGTTCTTC
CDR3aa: CASSLGQGFGNEQFF

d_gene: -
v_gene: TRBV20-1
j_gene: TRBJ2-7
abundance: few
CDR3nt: TGCAGTGCTAGACCCAACGAAGGGCACGAGCAGTACTTC
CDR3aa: CSARPNEGHEQYF

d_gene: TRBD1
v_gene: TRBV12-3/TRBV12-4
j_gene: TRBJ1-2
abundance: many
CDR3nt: TGTGCCAGCAGTTTCGGGGACAGGACTAACTATGGCTACACCTTC
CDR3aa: CASSFGDRTNYGYTF

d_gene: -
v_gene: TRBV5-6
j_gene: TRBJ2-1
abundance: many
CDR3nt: TGTGCCAGCAGCCATCTTCTGGGGGAGCAGTTCTTC
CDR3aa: CASSHLLGEQFF

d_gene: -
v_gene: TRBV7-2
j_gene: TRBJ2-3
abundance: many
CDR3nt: TGTGCCAGCAGCTTAGGAGACAAACACCCCACAGATACGCAGTATTTT
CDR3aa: CASSLGDKHPTDTQYF

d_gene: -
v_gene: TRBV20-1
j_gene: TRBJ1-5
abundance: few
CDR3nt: TGCAGTGCTAGTGAGGGTAACAATCAGCCCCAGCATTTT
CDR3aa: CSASEGNNQPQHF

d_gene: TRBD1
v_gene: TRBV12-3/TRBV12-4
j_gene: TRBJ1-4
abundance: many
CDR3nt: TGTGCCAGCAGGGACCGGGGACAGGGGGGTGAAAAACTGTTTTTT
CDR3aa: CASRDRGQGGEKLFF

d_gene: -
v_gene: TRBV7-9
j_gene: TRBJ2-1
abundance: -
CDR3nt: TGTGCCAGCACCCCGGGTCTCTCCTACAATGAGCAGTTCTTC
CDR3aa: CASTPGLSYNEQFF

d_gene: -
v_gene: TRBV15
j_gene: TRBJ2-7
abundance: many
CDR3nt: TGTGCCACCAGCAGAGGTGGGGGGGGCACTGCGGATTACGAGCAGTACTTC
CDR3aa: CATSRGGGGTADYEQYF

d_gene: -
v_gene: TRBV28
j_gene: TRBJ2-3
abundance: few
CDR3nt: TGTGCCAGCAGTTTATTGGGTAAATCCACAGATACGCAGTATTTT
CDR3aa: CASSLLGKSTDTQYF

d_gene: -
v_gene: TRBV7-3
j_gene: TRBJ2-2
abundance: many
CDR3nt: TGTGCCAGCAGTTTCGGCCGGGAGCTGTTTTTT
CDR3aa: CASSFGRELFF

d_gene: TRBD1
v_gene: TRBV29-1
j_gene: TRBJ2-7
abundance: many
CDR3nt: TGCAGCGTGGCGCAGGGGGCTATCTACGAGCAGTACTTC
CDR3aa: CSVAQGAIYEQYF

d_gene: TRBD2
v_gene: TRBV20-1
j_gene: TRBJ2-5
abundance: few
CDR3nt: TGCAGTGCTAGAGGACGCGAGCGGGGGGCGGGAGAGACCCAGTACTTC
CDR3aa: CSARGRERGAGETQYF

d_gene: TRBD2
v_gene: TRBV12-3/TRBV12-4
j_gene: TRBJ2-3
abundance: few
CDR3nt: TGTGCCAGCAGTTTATGGGGGCGGGGGGCCACTAGCACAGATACGCAGTATTTT
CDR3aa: CASSLWGRGATSTDTQYF

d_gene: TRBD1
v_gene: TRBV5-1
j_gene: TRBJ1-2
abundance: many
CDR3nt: TGCGCCAGCAGCGAGGACAGGCACTATGGCTACACCTTC
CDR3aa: CASSEDRHYGYTF

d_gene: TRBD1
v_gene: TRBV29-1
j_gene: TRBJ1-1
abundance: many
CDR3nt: TGCAGCGCTGGACAGGGGCAGAACACTGAAGCTTTCTTT
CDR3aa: CSAGQGQNTEAFF

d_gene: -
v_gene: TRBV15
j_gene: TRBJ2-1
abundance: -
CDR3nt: TGTGCCACCAGCAGAGATGCGGGAAATGGATACAATGAGCAGTTCTTC
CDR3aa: CATSRDAGNGYNEQFF

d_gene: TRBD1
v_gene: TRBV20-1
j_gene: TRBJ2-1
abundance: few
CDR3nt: TGCCCACAGGGGTCCGATGGGGATGAGCAGTTCTTC
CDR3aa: CPQGSDGDEQFF

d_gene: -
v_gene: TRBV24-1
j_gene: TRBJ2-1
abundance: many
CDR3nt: TGTGCCACCAGTGATAATAACAATGAGCAGTTCTTC
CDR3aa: CATSDNNNEQFF

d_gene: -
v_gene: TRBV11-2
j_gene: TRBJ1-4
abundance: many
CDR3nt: TGTGCCAGCAGCTTGGTCGGCACGTATAATGAAAAACTGTTTTTT
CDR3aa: CASSLVGTYNEKLFF

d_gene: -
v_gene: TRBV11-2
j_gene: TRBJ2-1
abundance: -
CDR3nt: TGTGCCAGCAGCTTAGACTTGAGTGGCGGAACCTCCTACAATGAGCAGTTCTTC
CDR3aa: CASSLDLSGGTSYNEQFF

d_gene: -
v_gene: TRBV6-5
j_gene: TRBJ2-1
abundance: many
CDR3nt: TGTGCCAGCAGTTATCGTCCGGGAAGCCCAAATTGGGAGCAGTTCTTC
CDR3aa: CASSYRPGSPNWEQFF

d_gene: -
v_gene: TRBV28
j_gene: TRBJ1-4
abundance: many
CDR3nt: TGTGCCAGCAGTACTCAACCGGGACAAATTAATGAAAAACTGTTTTTT
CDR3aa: CASSTQPGQINEKLFF

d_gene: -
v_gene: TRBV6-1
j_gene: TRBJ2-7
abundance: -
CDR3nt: TGTGCCAGCAGTGAATTCGCCAGGGTGGGAGTCTACGAGCAGTACTTC
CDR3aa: CASSEFARVGVYEQYF

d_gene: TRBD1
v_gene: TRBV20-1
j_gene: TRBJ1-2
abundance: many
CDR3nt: TGCAGTGCTAGAAATTCGGGACAGGGGAACTATGGCTACACCTTC
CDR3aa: CSARNSGQGNYGYTF

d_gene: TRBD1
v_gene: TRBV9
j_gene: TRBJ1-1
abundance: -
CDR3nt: TGTGCCAGCAGCGGGAGGCCCGGGACAGGGGGGCAAGGAGCTTTCTTT
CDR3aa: CASSGRPGTGGQGAFF

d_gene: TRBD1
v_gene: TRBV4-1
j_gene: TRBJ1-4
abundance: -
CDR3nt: TGCGCCAGCAGCCATAGGAGGGACAGGGGAACTAATGAAAAACTGTTTTTT
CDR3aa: CASSHRRDRGTNEKLFF